The 20 T cell receptor beta chains in this list originate from one sample, sequenced in a study of regulatory T cells in long-lasting Graves disease. Time point denoted: persistent/refractory GD, antithyroid drugs over 5 years with positive TRAb. PBMCs were the source of the RNA used for TCR sequencing. Arm-PCR of CDR3 regions and iRepertoire HTBI primers were the basis on which TCR beta libraries were built. TCRdb re-called the multiplex PCR reads with MiXCR, one entry per CDR3 protein. The sample holds approximately 380,000 distinct CDR3 sequences, around 21% seen once. Sequenced material: peripheral blood mononuclear cells (PBMCs), taken when the disease was refractory, from a patient treated with antithyroid drugs. These receptors originate from a female donor with Graves disease.

In this sample, this clonotype turned up many times. The chain uses TRBV12-3 or TRBV12-4 and TRBJ2-5, with D perhaps matching TRBD1 (5 bases). There are 14 residues in the CDR3. The ends were cut back, 2 bases at V and 5 bases at J, with 12 bases in the middle. CDR3 coding DNA: TGTGCCAGCAGTTTACACCAGCAGGGCGAGACCCAGTACTTC. Amino acid sequence: CASSLHQQGETQYF.

This chain links TRBV6-1 with TRBJ1-2; D not certain. CDR3 length: 12 amino acids. From germline, CDR1 is MNHNS and CDR2 SASEGT. V gave up 7 bases and J gave up 5 bases, with 11 bases separating them. CDR3 protein: CASTQSGYGYTF. The DNA for the CDR3 is TGTGCCAGCACCCAAAGCGGGTATGGCTACACCTTC.

This clonotype was observed a few times. V and J are TRBV7-9 and TRBJ2-7; no clear D. Germline V gives CDR1 SEHNR, CDR2 FQNEAQ (reference sequence). V was trimmed by 5 bases and J by 2 bases, leaving 22 bases between them. This CDR3 contains 17 residues. The CDR3 nucleotides are TGTGCCAGCAGCCCCCGACTGGCCATGGGTGGGACCTACGAGCAGTACTTC. This translates into CASSPRLAMGGTYEQYF. The entire variable domain, with the rest obtained from reference TRBV7-9 and TRBJ2-7, is as follows: DTGVSQNPRHKITKRGQNVTFRCDPISEHNRLYWYRQTLGQGPEFLTYFQNEAQLEKSRLLSDRFSAERPKGSFSTLEIQRTEQGDSAMYLCASSPRLAMGGTYEQYFGPGTRLTVT.

This clonotype was counted many times. The chain couples TRBV18 to TRBJ2-5; TRBD1 aligns across 8 bases. The germline CDR1 and CDR2 sequences are KGHSH and LQKENI. Losses at the gene ends were 3 bases for V and 1 base for J; bases not matched to a gene: 4. The CDR3 length is 15 residues. The CDR3: CASSPGTGGQETQYF. The CDR3 DNA follows: TGTGCCAGCTCACCGGGAACAGGGGGCCAAGAGACCCAGTACTTC.

Details on this clonotype: A much bigger clone sits one base away, suggesting this may be a read error. The rearrangement uses TRBV12-3 or TRBV12-4 and TRBJ1-5; no clear D gene. V gave up 2 bases and J gave up 6 bases, with 8 bases separating them. The CDR3 consists of 13 residues. CDR3 amino acids: CASSLSASQPQHF. CDR3 nucleotide sequence: TGTGCCAGCAGTTTATCCGCGAGTCAGCCCCAGCATTTT.

This clonotype was observed a few times. The chain carries TRBV9 and TRBJ1-1; 7 bases fit TRBD1. The trim removed 2 bases at V and 4 bases at J, leaving 5 bases unmatched. The CDR3 has 14 residues. Germline V lookup: CDR1 SGDLS, CDR2 YYNGEE. Here the CDR3 DNA reads TGTGCCAGCAGCGTCGACAGGGTGGGCACTGAAGCTTTCTTT. Translation: CASSVDRVGTEAFF. Full variable domain (missing parts from reference TRBV9 and TRBJ1-1): DSGVTQTPKHLITATGQRVTLRCSPRSGDLSVYWYQQSLDQGLQFLIQYYNGEERAKGNILERFSAQQFPDLHSELNLSSLELGDSALYFCASSVDRVGTEAFFGQGTRLTVV.

The chain joins TRBV6-5 to TRBJ2-5; D unresolved. Germline-derived CDR1 and CDR2 are MNHEY and SVGAGI. The V gene lost 2 bases and the J gene lost 5 bases, with 12 bases spanning the gap. The CDR3 sequence is 14 residues long. DNA of the CDR3: TGTGCCAGCAGTTACACGGTTCCGGGTGAGACCCAGTACTTC. Amino acids: CASSYTVPGETQYF.

In this sample, this clonotype turned up many times. This rearrangement joins TRBV6-2 or TRBV6-3 to TRBJ1-2, with 8 nucleotides matching TRBD1. V dropped 6 bases and J dropped 3; count of bases not matched to a gene: 3. The CDR3 has 13 amino acids. Germline V CDR1 and CDR2: MNHEY, SVGEGT. In DNA, the CDR3 is TGTGCCAGCAGCATGACAGGGGACTATGGCTACACCTTC. Translation gives CASSMTGDYGYTF.

This sequence joins TRBV7-2 and TRBJ1-2, with D unclear. CDR1 is SGHTA, CDR2 FQGNSA, per germline. This CDR3 comprises 13 residues. V gave up 1 base and J gave up 7 bases, with 10 bases separating them. CDR3 sequence reads: CASSLERRLGYTF. As DNA, the CDR3 is TGTGCCAGCAGCTTAGAGCGGCGCCTTGGCTACACCTTC.

This clonotype occurred many times. The V call is TRBV6-1, the J call TRBJ1-5, with D perhaps TRBD1 (5 bases). This CDR3 region has 15 residues. The V gene lost 3 bases and the J gene lost 6 bases, with 15 bases spanning the gap. CDR1 is MNHNS, CDR2 SASEGT, per germline. For the CDR3, the DNA is TGTGCCAGCAGTGACAGGGAGAAAGCGAGTCAGCCCCAGCATTTT. Encoded protein: CASSDREKASQPQHF.

This clonotype showed up many times. The chain recombines TRBV2 with TRBJ2-7; 9 nucleotides align to TRBD1. This CDR3 comprises 14 residues. V shed 4 bases, J shed 5 bases, and the junction held 6 bases outside the gene matches. Germline-derived CDR1 and CDR2 are SNHLY and FYNNEI. CDR3 residues: CASSVRTGVHEQYF. The CDR3 DNA reads as TGTGCCAGCAGTGTAAGGACAGGGGTACACGAGCAGTACTTC.

In this sample, this clonotype turned up many times. This chain uses TRBV6-5 with TRBJ1-2, with TRBD1 as a possible D gene (5 bases). In germline, CDR1 is MNHEY, CDR2 SVGAGI. Trimming left V 4 bases short and J 4 bases short, with 16 bases between. The CDR3 has 15 residues. The CDR3 sequence is CASSSTAGTVYGYTF. The DNA of the CDR3 is TGTGCCAGCAGTTCTACCGCGGGGACGGTCTATGGCTACACCTTC.

The V and J genes are TRBV29-1 and TRBJ2-5; TRBD1 matches 7 bases. J gave up 7 bases and V 3 bases, and 11 bases lay outside the gene matches. In germline, CDR1 is SQVTM, CDR2 ANQGSEA. The CDR3 sequence is 14 residues long. This chain's CDR3 is CSVDATGIMVTQYF. The DNA for the CDR3 is TGCAGCGTTGATGCGACAGGGATCATGGTGACCCAGTACTTC.

Note on this clonotype: This may be a read error, as it is one base from a much larger clone. This sequence joins TRBV7-9 and TRBJ2-7; D remains ambiguous. CDR3 size: 17 residues. CDR1 and CDR2 from the germline V gene are SEHNR and FQNEAQ (reference sequence). In DNA, the CDR3 is TGTGCCAGCAGCTTAGCGGTGTCAGATGATCTCTCCTACGAGCGGTACTTC. Translation gives CASSLAVSDDLSYERYF.

The chain joins TRBV9 to TRBJ2-7; the match to TRBD2 covers 7 bases. Germline V gene data show CDR1 as SGDLS and CDR2 as YYNGEE. The CDR3 runs 15 residues. V lost 4 bases, J lost 6 bases, and 13 bases stayed unmatched. CDR3 sequence reads: CASSFQAGIGGEQYF. CDR3 DNA sequence: TGTGCCAGCAGCTTTCAAGCGGGAATCGGCGGCGAGCAGTACTTC.

There are many counts of this clonotype. V gene TRBV19 combines with J gene TRBJ1-2, with 8 bases fitting TRBD1. V trimming: 9 bases; J trimming: 7 bases; junction bases outside the gene matches: 7. CDR3 length equals 12 residues. CDR1 and CDR2 (germline): LNHDA, SQIVND (reference sequence). CDR3 bases: TGTGCCAGCAGCGGACAGGGAGGTGGCTACACCTTC. Protein: CASSGQGGGYTF.

The V gene is TRBV7-9, the J gene TRBJ2-7; 10 bases fit TRBD2. The CDR3 is made up of 16 amino acids. The ends lost 4 bases at V and 2 bases at J; junction bases unmatched: 8. Germline V gene data show CDR1 as SEHNR and CDR2 as FQNEAQ (reference sequence). Written as DNA, the CDR3 is TGTGCCAGCAGCTCTCCTAGCGGGAGAGGTCCCTACGAGCAGTACTTC. Translation gives CASSSPSGRGPYEQYF.

The chain recombines TRBV28 with TRBJ2-2, with TRBD1 as a possible D gene (7 bases). The CDR3 totals 16 residues. Germline CDR1 is MDHEN and CDR2 is SYDVKM. V lost 4 bases and J lost 1, with 13 bases in between. DNA for the CDR3: TGTGCCAGCAGTTATGGGGGGACAGAGAACACCGGGGAGCTGTTTTTT. This sequence encodes CASSYGGTENTGELFF.

In its sample, this clonotype was seen many times. The chain joins TRBV18 to TRBJ2-5, with D perhaps TRBD2 (7 bases). The V end was cut by 1 base, the J end by 2 bases, with 14 bases between. The CDR3 has 16 amino acids. The germline CDR1 and CDR2 sequences are KGHSH and LQKENI. The chain's CDR3 is CASSPLSAGAQETQYF. CDR3 DNA sequence: TGTGCCAGCTCACCACTCTCGGCGGGGGCACAAGAGACCCAGTACTTC.

This clonotype occurred once. The DNA of the CDR3 is TGCAGCGCCGGGACTCCGATCTACAATGAGCAGTTCTTC. Encoded protein: CSAGTPIYNEQFF. The genes are TRBV29-1 and TRBJ2-1; weak D call: TRBD2 (6 bases). This CDR3 is 13 amino acids long. Trimming took 7 bases from V and 3 from J, leaving 13 bases between them. Germline V lookup: CDR1 SQVTM, CDR2 ANQGSEA.